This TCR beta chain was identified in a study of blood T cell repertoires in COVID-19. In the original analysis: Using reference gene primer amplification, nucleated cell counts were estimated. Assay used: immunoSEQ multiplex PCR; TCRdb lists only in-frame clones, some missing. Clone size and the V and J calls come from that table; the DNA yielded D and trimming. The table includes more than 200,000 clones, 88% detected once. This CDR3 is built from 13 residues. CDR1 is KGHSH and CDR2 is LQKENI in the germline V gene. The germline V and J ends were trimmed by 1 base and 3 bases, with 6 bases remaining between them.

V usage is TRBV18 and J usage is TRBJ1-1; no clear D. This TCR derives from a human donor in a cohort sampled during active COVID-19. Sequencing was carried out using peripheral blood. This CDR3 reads CASSPLRDTEAFF. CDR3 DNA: TGTGCCAGCTCACCACTCCGGGACACTGAAGCTTTCTTT. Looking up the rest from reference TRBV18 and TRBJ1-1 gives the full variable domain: NAGVMQNPRHLVRRRGQEARLRCSPMKGHSHVYWYRQLPEEGLKFMVYLQKENIIDESGMPKERFSAEFPKEGPSILRIQQVVRGDSAAYFCASSPLRDTEAFFGQGTRLTVV.